The 5 T cell receptor beta chains below were found in one sample sequenced in a study of CXCR3-negative and CXCR3-positive naive CD8 T cells. Regarding the study as a whole: Relative to CXCR3-negative naive cells, CXCR3-positive naive cells had more hydrophobic TRB CDR3s.

5' RACE with UMI labels generated the TRB cDNA libraries. TCRdb reanalyzed the 5' RACE reads and collapses them to one entry per CDR3 protein, without DNA. Recorded for this sample: around 160,000 distinct CDR3 sequences. These receptors' targets are unknown. Sequencing was performed on naive CXCR3+ CD8+ T cells from blood. Subset defined: CD45RO-CCR7+CD27+CD95- naive CD8+ T cells expressing CXCR3 (TNR3+). Receptors originate from a human donor in good health. Some clones in this sample may be carry-over from other donors' samples.

The V gene is TRBV29-1, the J gene TRBJ2-2; without DNA, the TCRdb call of TRBD1 cannot be checked. Germline V gene sequence: CDR1 SQVTM, CDR2 ANQGSEA. This CDR3 has 14 residues. CDR3 in amino acids: CSVEESGGTGELFF.

The J gene is TRBJ2-3, the V gene TRBV6-5; TCRdb's D gene call, TRBD1, goes unchecked for lack of DNA. CDR1 is MNHEY, CDR2 SVGAGI, per germline. The CDR3 has 14 residues. The CDR3 is CASSWQGATDTQYF.

The V call is TRBV29-1, the J call TRBJ2-2; TCRdb's assignment of TRBD1 cannot be checked, as there is no DNA. CDR3 length: 14 residues. Germline V gene lookup returns CDR1 SQVTM and CDR2 ANQGSEA. The CDR3 protein is CSVVGGSGTGELFF.

CDR3 protein: CASSPHPQGEQFF. The rearrangement uses TRBV12-3 or TRBV12-4 and TRBJ2-1. The CDR3 has 13 residues.

V usage is TRBV5-1 and J usage is TRBJ2-4. The CDR3 has 13 amino acids. Germline values: CDR1 SGHRS, CDR2 YFSETQ. CDR3 region: CASSLVRDNIQYF.